This T cell receptor (beta chain) emerged from a study of identical twins. This clonotype was picked up a small number of times. V lost 5 bases, J lost 5 bases, and 21 bases lay in between. CDR3 length: 16 amino acids. The V gene's germline CDR1 is SEHNR and CDR2 FQNEAQ (reference sequence). TCRdb fed the 5' RACE reads into MiXCR, producing one record per CDR3 protein. The repertoire consists of about 240,000 distinct CDR3 sequences, with roughly 10% occurring once and the leading ten covering 10%. Source material: memory T cells sorted from blood. The J gene is TRBJ2-5, the V gene TRBV7-9; D may match TRBD1 or TRBD2 (5 bases each). The source is a man aged 50 to 59 in good health. For the CDR3, the DNA is TGTGCCAGCAGCATGTGGTACCCCGAGGGGCCTGAGACCCAGTACTTC. Amino acid sequence: CASSMWYPEGPETQYF.